The present T cell receptor beta chain was sequenced within a study of shared clonotypes between healthy human individuals. On this clone itself: What it recognizes is unknown.

Germline CDR1 reads SGHKS; CDR2 reads YYEKEE (reference sequence). J lost 1 base, V lost 4 bases, and 9 bases had no gene match. The CDR3 consists of 18 residues. The study's findings and limits: Rarefaction indicated that sorted-subset sequencing remained incomplete although depth was large. An anticipated effect of sequencing depth on clonotype sharing among donors was recognized.

There were only Caucasian adults among the donors, and all lived in Nashville, Tennessee. Authors' analysis steps: With immunoSEQ giving junction-only sequences and no quality scores, filtering differed. Clones were read by immunoSEQ multiplex PCR, and TCRdb kept only the in-frame ones, dropping some. The V and J calls and clone size were taken over from that table, and D and trimming were inferred from the DNA. The table shows approximately 1.5 million clones, with around 98.5% occurring only once. The V and J genes are TRBV5-5 and TRBJ2-7; 15 bases match TRBD2. What was sequenced was naive CD4+ T cells sorted from blood. Subset specified: CD45RA+ positively selected. This TCR derives from a man in his thirties or forties in good health. This CDR3 reads CASSPPGLAGGRSYEQYF. The CDR3 DNA follows: TGTGCCAGCAGCCCCCCGGGACTAGCGGGAGGACGGTCCTACGAGCAGTACTTC.